These 3 T cell receptor beta chains share one sample of origin, sequenced in a study of cytomegalovirus exposure and HLA in healthy donors. Primers: 60 Vbeta forward and 13 Jbeta reverse. Generated by immunoSEQ multiplex PCR, the TCRdb table keeps only in-frame clones and is missing some. The sample lists approximately 220,000 clones, 82% occurring once. The sequenced sample consisted of PBMCs. These receptors were obtained from a man aged 40-55 years in good health and CMV-seropositive.

This clone was seen only once. This sequence joins TRBV15 and TRBJ2-7; 10 bases fit TRBD2. The V and J ends lost 1 base and 3 bases, in that order; junction bases with no gene match: 0. Germline CDR1 and CDR2: LNHNV and YYDKDF (reference sequence). The CDR3 consists of 14 residues. CDR3 region: CATSRGTSGYEQYF. DNA for the CDR3: TGTGCCACCAGCAGAGGGACTAGCGGCTACGAGCAGTACTTC.

The V call is TRBV5-1, the J call TRBJ2-6; 7 positions agree with TRBD2. Trimming removed 3 bases from V and 1 base from J; junction bases left unmatched: 1. The CDR3 length is 15 residues. CDR1 and CDR2 (germline): SGHRS, YFSETQ. DNA for the CDR3: TGCGCCAGCAGCTGGGGGGGGTCTGGGGCCAACGTCCTGACTTTC. The encoded protein is CASSWGGSGANVLTF.

Here the CDR3 DNA reads TGTGCCAGCAGCCAGGCTTATGGCTACACCTTC. Residues: CASSQAYGYTF. The chain uses TRBV7-2 and TRBJ1-2; D unresolved. Germline V gives CDR1 SGHTA, CDR2 FQGNSA. V was clipped by 5 bases and J by 5 bases, with 6 bases between them. The CDR3 has 11 residues.